This entry lists 16 T cell receptor beta chains sequenced from one sample in a study of blood T cell repertoires in COVID-19. Produced via immunoSEQ multiplex PCR; TCRdb's table is partial and in-frame only. The table shows about 420,000 clones, with about 90% occurring only once. Sequencing was performed on peripheral blood. These receptor sequences come from a man between 18 and 35 years old with COVID-19, enrolled during active disease.

This clone came up once. The chain joins TRBV6-5 to TRBJ2-1, with D maybe TRBD1 (5 bases). Trimming cost V 5 bases and J 1 base, with 9 bases left between them. In germline, CDR1 is MNHEY, CDR2 SVGAGI. The CDR3 totals 14 residues. The CDR3 protein is CASSHGQSYNEQFF. In DNA form, the CDR3 reads TGTGCCAGCAGTCATGGACAATCCTACAATGAGCAGTTCTTC.

The rearrangement links TRBV5-4 to TRBJ2-7; the D is unclear. Trimming pared 5 bases from V and 3 bases from J, leaving 18 bases between. The germline V gene encodes CDR1 SGHNT and CDR2 YYREEE (reference sequence). CDR3 length: 15 residues. The CDR3 here is CASSSAKETSYEQYF. In nucleotides, the CDR3 is TGTGCCAGCAGTTCGGCCAAGGAGACGAGCTACGAGCAGTACTTC.

This sequence joins TRBV5-4 and TRBJ2-5; D gene unclear. Germline CDR1 is SGHNT and CDR2 is YYREEE (reference sequence). V lost 0 bases and J lost 3, with 9 bases in between. The CDR3 contains 14 residues. CDR3 bases: TGTGCCAGCAGCTTGGGGGCTGAGAAAGAGACCCAGTACTTC. Protein: CASSLGAEKETQYF.

This clone was observed a few times. This rearrangement joins TRBV25-1 to TRBJ1-1; D gene uncertain. This CDR3 comprises 13 residues. Germline V CDR1 and CDR2: MGHDK, SYGVNS. Trimming cost V 5 bases and J 4 bases, with 11 bases left between them. This CDR3 reads CASSRNFGTEAFF. In nucleotides, the CDR3 is TGTGCCAGCAGTCGAAATTTCGGCACTGAAGCTTTCTTT.

V usage is TRBV2 and J usage is TRBJ1-3, with 8 bases aligning to TRBD1. Germline CDR1 SNHLY, CDR2 FYNNEI. CDR3 length: 14 amino acids. Trimming cost V 6 bases and J 10 bases; bases outside gene matches: 11. Here the CDR3 DNA reads TGTGCCAGCAGGATCGGGACAGGCACTGGTACCATATATTTT. Translation: CASRIGTGTGTIYF.

The chain links TRBV11-2 to TRBJ1-1; D is ambiguous. This CDR3 has 13 residues. Germline CDR1 and CDR2: SGHAT and FQNNGV. V lost 0 bases and J lost 11, with 13 bases in between. The CDR3 is CASSLDPNPKAFF. CDR3 sequence (DNA): TGTGCCAGCAGCTTAGATCCCAATCCTAAGGCTTTCTTT.

The rearrangement links TRBV2 to TRBJ1-1; no definite D call. The CDR3 runs 15 residues. CDR1 and CDR2 from the germline V gene are SNHLY and FYNNEI. V was cut by 1 base and J by 1 base, with 10 bases left in between. The DNA of the CDR3 is TGTGCCAGCAGTGAAGAACGAGGGCGGAACACTGAAGCTTTCTTT. Translated: CASSEERGRNTEAFF.

The chain is built from TRBV11-2 and TRBJ2-1; no clear D. CDR3 length equals 16 residues. Trimming shortened V by 3 bases and J by 6 bases, and 18 bases separated the two germline ends. Germline V gene lookup returns CDR1 SGHAT and CDR2 FQNNGV. This chain's CDR3 is CASSLYYKSDPNEQFF. CDR3 DNA sequence: TGTGCCAGCAGCTTGTACTACAAAAGTGACCCCAATGAGCAGTTCTTC.

The chain joins TRBV27 to TRBJ2-7; D may be TRBD1 (6 bases). The CDR3 runs to 21 residues. The V end lost 4 bases, the J end lost 1 base, and 32 bases lay between the germline ends. Germline-derived CDR1 and CDR2 are MNHEY and SMNVEV (reference sequence). The CDR3 here is CASSSTGPGHKIRLGSYEQYF. The CDR3 coding sequence is TGTGCCAGCAGTTCCACTGGTCCGGGACACAAGATCAGGTTGGGGTCCTACGAGCAGTACTTC.

This clone was seen a few times. The rearrangement joins TRBV4-1 to TRBJ2-7; 10 bases line up with TRBD2. The germline V gene encodes CDR1 MGHRA and CDR2 YSYEKL. The CDR3 sequence is 14 residues long. Trimming removed 4 bases from V and 4 bases from J; junction bases left unmatched: 4. The CDR3 sequence: CASSPGTSVYEQYF. The DNA for the CDR3 is TGCGCCAGCAGCCCTGGGACTAGCGTTTACGAGCAGTACTTC.

The rearrangement links TRBV6-5 to TRBJ1-2, with D possibly TRBD1 on 6 matching bases. CDR1 is MNHEY and CDR2 is SVGAGI in the germline V gene. The V end lost 2 bases, the J end lost 4 bases, and 8 bases lay between the germline ends. The CDR3 has 13 amino acids. The CDR3 loop is CASSYGTLYGYTF. The CDR3 nucleotides read TGTGCCAGCAGTTACGGGACACTCTATGGCTACACCTTC.

This clone appeared many times. The V call is TRBV12-3 or TRBV12-4, the J call TRBJ1-5; unclear D gene. V was clipped by 7 bases and J by 2 bases, with 6 bases between them. The CDR3 spans 12 residues. CDR3 protein: CASKYGNQPQHF. CDR3 DNA: TGTGCCAGCAAATATGGCAATCAGCCCCAGCATTTT.

The chain employs TRBV5-1 and TRBJ1-6, with 7 positions matching TRBD1. V shed 3 bases and J 10 bases; nucleotides not matched to a gene: 13. In germline, CDR1 is SGHRS, CDR2 YFSETQ. The CDR3 consists of 16 residues. In DNA form, the CDR3 reads TGCGCCAGCAGCTCCGCGTGGACAGGACTCGGGTCACCCCTCCACTTT. Translating gives CASSSAWTGLGSPLHF.

The rearrangement links TRBV7-8 to TRBJ2-5, with D maybe TRBD1 (5 bases). Germline CDR1 SGHVS, CDR2 FQNEAQ. Trimming shortened V by 4 bases and J by 1 base, and 13 bases separated the two germline ends. This CDR3 spans 15 amino acids. The CDR3 region is CASSSHRIFQETQYF. For the CDR3, the DNA is TGTGCCAGCAGCTCCCACAGGATATTCCAAGAGACCCAGTACTTC.

This chain links TRBV7-8 with TRBJ2-3, with 8 bases that match TRBD2. This CDR3 contains 13 residues. Germline-derived CDR1 and CDR2 are SGHVS and FQNEAQ. With 4 bases clipped from V and 14 bases from J, the junction kept 11 bases outside the gene matches. This chain's CDR3 is CASSSRLREAPYF. In DNA, the CDR3 is TGTGCCAGCAGCTCTCGATTGCGGGAGGCTCCGTATTTT.

V and J are TRBV19 and TRBJ2-4; TRBD1 matches at 7 bases. The CDR3 has 15 residues. Germline CDR1 and CDR2: LNHDA and SQIVND (reference sequence). With V trimmed by 0 bases and J by 7 bases, 6 bases remained unmatched. The CDR3 nucleotides read TGTGCCAGTAGTATAGACCAACAGGGGATGAACATTCAGTACTTC. This encodes CASSIDQQGMNIQYF. Full variable domain (remainder filled in from reference TRBV19 and TRBJ2-4): DGGITQSPKYLFRKEGQNVTLSCEQNLNHDAMYWYRQDPGQGLRLIYYSQIVNDFQKGDIAEGYSVSREKKESFPLTVTSAQKNPTAFYLCASSIDQQGMNIQYFGAGTRLSVL.